One and the same sample provided the 14 T cell receptor beta chains below, sequenced in a study of blood T cell repertoires in COVID-19. Assay: immunoSEQ multiplex PCR; the TCRdb copy retains only in-frame clones and omits some. This table has roughly 120,000 clones, roughly four fifths appearing once. The sequenced sample was peripheral blood. The source is an older woman with acute or convalescent COVID-19.

This clone was counted between two and nine times. This rearrangement joins TRBV30 to TRBJ1-6, with unresolved D. Trimming took off 0 bases at V and 11 bases at J, with 11 bases between the two ends. This CDR3 has 13 residues. Germline CDR1 and CDR2: GTSNPN and SVGIG (reference sequence). Here the CDR3 reads CAWSVAAGAPLHF. In nucleotides, the CDR3 is TGTGCCTGGAGTGTAGCCGCAGGCGCACCCCTCCACTTT.

This chain joins TRBV6-4 and TRBJ2-5; the D is unclear. The V end lost 6 bases, the J end lost 2 bases, and 7 bases lay between the germline ends. The germline CDR1 and CDR2 sequences are MRHNA and SNTAGT. This CDR3 region has 12 residues. The CDR3 loop reads CASSRIQETQYF. The CDR3, as DNA: TGTGCCAGCAGCAGGATTCAAGAGACCCAGTACTTC.

This chain's CDR3 is CATSRDRGSHSPLHF. Here the CDR3 DNA reads TGTGCCACCAGCAGAGATAGGGGTTCGCATTCACCCCTCCACTTT. V gene TRBV15 combines with J gene TRBJ1-6, with D perhaps matching TRBD1 (5 bases). V gave up 0 bases and J gave up 8 bases, with 11 bases separating them. The CDR3 contains 15 residues. Germline loops: CDR1 LNHNV, CDR2 YYDKDF (reference sequence). Complete variable domain (other parts from reference TRBV15 and TRBJ1-6): DAMVIQNPRYQVTQFGKPVTLSCSQTLNHNVMYWYQQKSSQAPKLLFHYYDKDFNNEADTPDNFQSRRPNTSFCFLDIRSPGLGDTAMYLCATSRDRGSHSPLHFGNGTRLTVT.

The gene calls are TRBV2 and TRBJ2-5; D possibly corresponds to TRBD2 (6 bases). CDR1 is SNHLY, CDR2 FYNNEI, per germline. V shed 4 bases and J shed 1 base, with 10 bases lying between them. The CDR3 length is 14 residues. Here the CDR3 DNA reads TGTGCCAGCAGTGTTCGGGAGATCCAAGAGACCCAGTACTTC. Translating gives CASSVREIQETQYF.

The sample holds one count of this clone. CDR3: CASGTGRSEAFF. CDR3 nucleotides: TGTGCCAGCGGGACAGGGCGGTCTGAAGCTTTCTTT. This chain connects TRBV2 to TRBJ1-1; 9 bases are shared with TRBD1. The ends lost 8 bases at V and 6 bases at J; junction bases unmatched: 4. The CDR3 is 12 residues long. Germline V gives CDR1 SNHLY, CDR2 FYNNEI.

Only one count was recorded for this clone. The chain uses TRBV11-2 and TRBJ2-2, with D unclear. This CDR3 comprises 15 residues. Trimming removed 5 bases at V and 3 bases at J, with 13 bases between. Germline V gene lookup returns CDR1 SGHAT and CDR2 FQNNGV. The CDR3 reads CASSPAQVYTGELFF. The CDR3 DNA sequence: TGTGCCAGCAGCCCGGCCCAGGTCTACACCGGGGAGCTGTTTTTT.

V and J are TRBV29-1 and TRBJ1-2, with 8 bases lining up with TRBD1. V gave up 6 bases and J gave up 6 bases; unmatched junction bases: 9. There are 13 residues in the CDR3. In germline, CDR1 is SQVTM, CDR2 ANQGSEA. For the CDR3, the DNA is TGCAGCGTCGGCGTCGACAGGGGACATGGCTACACCTTC. Protein: CSVGVDRGHGYTF. Full variable domain (rest looked up from reference TRBV29-1 and TRBJ1-2): SAVISQKPSRDICQRGTSLTIQCQVDSQVTMMFWYRQQPGQSLTLIATANQGSEATYESGFVIDKFPISRPNLTFSTLTVSNMSPEDSSIYLCSVGVDRGHGYTFGSGTRLTVV.

The V and J genes are TRBV3-1 (or the pseudogene TRBV3-2) and TRBJ2-7; D gene unclear. This CDR3 region has 12 residues. Germline CDR1 and CDR2: LGHDT and YNNKEL (reference sequence). The V end lost 0 bases, the J end lost 5 bases, and 5 bases lay between the germline ends. The CDR3 region is CASSQDWHEQYF. The CDR3, as DNA: TGTGCCAGCAGCCAAGACTGGCACGAGCAGTACTTC.

The J gene is TRBJ1-3, the V gene TRBV7-9, with TRBD1 matching 9 bases. The V gene end was trimmed by 4 bases and the J gene end by 3 bases; junction bases not matched to a gene: 7. From germline, CDR1 is SEHNR and CDR2 FQNEAQ (reference sequence). This CDR3 is 16 amino acids long. The CDR3 protein is CASSWIQGADGNTIYF. Here the CDR3 DNA reads TGTGCCAGCAGCTGGATACAGGGGGCGGATGGAAACACCATATATTTT.

In DNA, the CDR3 is TGTGCCAGCAGCCTCCGGGACAGGTTCCACGAGCAGTACTTC. Protein: CASSLRDRFHEQYF. The rearrangement uses TRBV6-5 and TRBJ2-7, with 8 bases matching TRBD1. The CDR3 is 14 residues long. Trimming took 6 bases from V and 5 from J; bases not matched to a gene: 9. Germline loops: CDR1 MNHEY, CDR2 SVGAGI.

This clone occurred a few times. V is TRBV5-4 and J is TRBJ2-3, with 7 bases lining up with TRBD2. CDR1 SGHNT and CDR2 YYREEE come from the germline V gene (reference sequence). The length of the CDR3 is 16 residues. Trimming at V came to 4 bases and at J to 5 bases, leaving 13 bases not matched to a gene. In DNA form, the CDR3 reads TGTGCCAGCAGCCCTAGGGTGACCGGGGGGAGAGATACGCAGTATTTT. This sequence encodes CASSPRVTGGRDTQYF.

The rearrangement uses TRBV5-6 and TRBJ1-3; D is uncertain. With 6 bases removed from V and 2 bases from J, the gap between germline ends came to 18 bases. This CDR3 has 16 amino acids. From germline, CDR1 is SGHDT and CDR2 YYEEEE. In DNA form, the CDR3 reads TGTGCCAGCAACCCCCGCTTGGGCAGCACTGGAAACACCATATATTTT. Its translation is CASNPRLGSTGNTIYF.

The chain combines TRBV21-1 with TRBJ2-2; whether TRBD1, the table's D call, matches the DNA was not checked. TRBV21-1 is a pseudogene locus. The CDR3 extends over 14 amino acids. In nucleotides, the CDR3 is TGTGCCAGCAGCCAAGGGAACAGAGATGGGGAGCTGTTTTTT. The encoded protein is CASSQGNRDGELFF.

The gene calls are TRBV25-1 and TRBJ2-1, with 8 bases aligning to TRBD1. V trimming: 3 bases; J trimming: 7 bases; junction bases outside the gene matches: 11. This CDR3 contains 16 residues. CDR1 is MGHDK and CDR2 is SYGVNS in the germline V gene. CDR3 in amino acids: CASSDPSKQGGNEQFF. CDR3 DNA: TGTGCCAGCAGTGATCCCTCAAAACAGGGGGGAAATGAGCAGTTCTTC.